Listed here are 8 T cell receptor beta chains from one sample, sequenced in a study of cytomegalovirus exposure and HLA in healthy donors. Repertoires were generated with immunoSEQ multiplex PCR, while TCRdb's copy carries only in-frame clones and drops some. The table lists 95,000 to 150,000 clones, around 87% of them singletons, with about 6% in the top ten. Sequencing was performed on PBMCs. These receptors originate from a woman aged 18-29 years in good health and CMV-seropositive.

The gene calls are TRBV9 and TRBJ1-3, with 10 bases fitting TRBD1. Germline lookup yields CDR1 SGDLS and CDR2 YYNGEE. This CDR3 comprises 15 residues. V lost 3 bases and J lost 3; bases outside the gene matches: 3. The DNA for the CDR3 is TGTGCCAGCAGCGCCGGGACAGGGGTTGGAAACACCATATATTTT. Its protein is CASSAGTGVGNTIYF.

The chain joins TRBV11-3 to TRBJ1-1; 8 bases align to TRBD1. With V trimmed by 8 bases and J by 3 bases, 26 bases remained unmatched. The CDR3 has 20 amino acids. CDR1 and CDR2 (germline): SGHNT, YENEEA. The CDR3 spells CASSRNERGQANLGYTEAFF. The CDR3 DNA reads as TGTGCCAGCTCGCGAAACGAAAGGGGACAGGCCAACCTGGGGTACACTGAAGCTTTCTTT.

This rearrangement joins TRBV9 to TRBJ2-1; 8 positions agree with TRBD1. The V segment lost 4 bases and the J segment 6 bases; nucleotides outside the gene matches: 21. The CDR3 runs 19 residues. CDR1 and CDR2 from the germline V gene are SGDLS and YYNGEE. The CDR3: CASSSPRGQGLTPINEQFF. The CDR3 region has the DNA TGTGCCAGCAGCTCACCCAGGGGGCAGGGTCTCACACCCATCAATGAGCAGTTCTTC.

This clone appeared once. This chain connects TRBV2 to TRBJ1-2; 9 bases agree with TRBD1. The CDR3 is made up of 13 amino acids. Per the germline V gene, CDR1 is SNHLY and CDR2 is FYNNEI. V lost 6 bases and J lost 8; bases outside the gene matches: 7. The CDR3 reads CASSPRDRVGYTF. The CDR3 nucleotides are TGTGCCAGCAGCCCCCGGGACAGGGTCGGCTACACCTTC.

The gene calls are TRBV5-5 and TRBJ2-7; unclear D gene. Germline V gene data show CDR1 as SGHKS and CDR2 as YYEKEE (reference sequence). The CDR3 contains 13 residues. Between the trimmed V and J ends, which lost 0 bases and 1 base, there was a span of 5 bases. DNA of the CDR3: TGTGCCAGCAGCTTGGACAGATCCTACGAGCAGTACTTC. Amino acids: CASSLDRSYEQYF.

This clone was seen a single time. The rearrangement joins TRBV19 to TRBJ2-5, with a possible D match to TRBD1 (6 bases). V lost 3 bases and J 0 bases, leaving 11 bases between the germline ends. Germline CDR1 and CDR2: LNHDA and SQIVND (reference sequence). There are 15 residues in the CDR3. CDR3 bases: TGTGCCAGTAGTATCATTGGACAGTACCAAGAGACCCAGTACTTC. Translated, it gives CASSIIGQYQETQYF.

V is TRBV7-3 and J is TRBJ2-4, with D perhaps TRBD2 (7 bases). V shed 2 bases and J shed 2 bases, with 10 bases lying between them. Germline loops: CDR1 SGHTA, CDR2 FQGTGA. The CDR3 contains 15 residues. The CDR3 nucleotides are TGTGCCAGCAGCTTAGGGGGGGCCTCCAAAAACATTCAGTACTTC. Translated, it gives CASSLGGASKNIQYF.

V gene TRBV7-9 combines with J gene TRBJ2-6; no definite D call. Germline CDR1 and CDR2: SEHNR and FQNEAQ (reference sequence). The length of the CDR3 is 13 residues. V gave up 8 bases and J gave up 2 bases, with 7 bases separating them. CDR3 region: CASHEAGANVLTF. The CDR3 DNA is TGTGCCAGCCACGAGGCTGGGGCCAACGTCCTGACTTTC.